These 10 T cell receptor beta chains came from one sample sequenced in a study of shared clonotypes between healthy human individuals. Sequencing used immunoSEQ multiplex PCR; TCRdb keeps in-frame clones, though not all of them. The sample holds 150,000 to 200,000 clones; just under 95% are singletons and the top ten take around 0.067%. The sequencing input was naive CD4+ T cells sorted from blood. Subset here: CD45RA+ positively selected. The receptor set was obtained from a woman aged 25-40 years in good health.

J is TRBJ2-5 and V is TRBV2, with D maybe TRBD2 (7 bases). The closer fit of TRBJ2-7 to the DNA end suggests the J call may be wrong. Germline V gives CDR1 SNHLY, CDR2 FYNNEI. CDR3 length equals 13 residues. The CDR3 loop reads CAGSLAAGVEQYF. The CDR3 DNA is TGTGCCGGGAGCCTAGCGGCAGGGGTCGAGCAGTACTTC.

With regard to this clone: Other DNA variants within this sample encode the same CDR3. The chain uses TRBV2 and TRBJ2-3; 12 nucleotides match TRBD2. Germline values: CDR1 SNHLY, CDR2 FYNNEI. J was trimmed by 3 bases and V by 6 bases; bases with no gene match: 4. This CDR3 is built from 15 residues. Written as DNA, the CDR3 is TGTGCCAGCAGCGGACTAGCGGGAAGTACAGATACGCAGTATTTT. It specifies CASSGLAGSTDTQYF.

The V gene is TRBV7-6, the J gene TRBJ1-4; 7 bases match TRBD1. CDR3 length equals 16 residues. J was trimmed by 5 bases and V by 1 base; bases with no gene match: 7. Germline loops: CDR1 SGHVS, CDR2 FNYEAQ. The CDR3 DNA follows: TGTGCCAGCAGCTTAGTGGCCGGGACAGCGAATGAAAAACTGTTTTTT. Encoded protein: CASSLVAGTANEKLFF.

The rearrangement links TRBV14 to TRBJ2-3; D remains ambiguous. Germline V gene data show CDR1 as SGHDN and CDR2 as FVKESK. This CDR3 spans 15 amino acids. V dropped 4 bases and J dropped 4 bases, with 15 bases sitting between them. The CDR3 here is CASSLYLMGSDTQYF. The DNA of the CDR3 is TGTGCCAGCAGCCTTTACTTAATGGGGTCAGATACGCAGTATTTT. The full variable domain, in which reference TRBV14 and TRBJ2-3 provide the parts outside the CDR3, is EAGVTQFPSHSVIEKGQTVTLRCDPISGHDNLYWYRRVMGKEIKFLLHFVKESKQDESGMPNNRFLAERTGGTYSTLKVQPAELEDSGVYFCASSLYLMGSDTQYFGPGTRLTVL.

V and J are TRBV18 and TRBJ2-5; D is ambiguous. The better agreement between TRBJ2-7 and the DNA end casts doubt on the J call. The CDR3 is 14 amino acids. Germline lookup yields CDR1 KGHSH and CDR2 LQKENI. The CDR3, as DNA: TGTGCCAGCTCACCAGGGTTTGGGCCCCTCGAGCAGTACTTC. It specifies CASSPGFGPLEQYF.

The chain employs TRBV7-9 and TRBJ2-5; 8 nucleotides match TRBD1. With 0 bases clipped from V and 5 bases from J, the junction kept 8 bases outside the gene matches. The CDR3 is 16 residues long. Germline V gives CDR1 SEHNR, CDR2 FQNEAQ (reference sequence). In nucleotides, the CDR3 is TGTGCCAGCAGCTTAGCGCTAGGACAGGGAACCGAGACCCAGTACTTC. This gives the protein CASSLALGQGTETQYF.

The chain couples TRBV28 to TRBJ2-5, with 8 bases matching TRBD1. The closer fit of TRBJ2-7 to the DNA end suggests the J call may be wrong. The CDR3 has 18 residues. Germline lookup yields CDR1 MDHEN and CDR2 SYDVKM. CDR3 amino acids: CASSLYWQGQGALYEQYF. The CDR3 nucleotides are TGTGCCAGCAGTTTATATTGGCAAGGGCAGGGGGCATTATACGAGCAGTACTTC.

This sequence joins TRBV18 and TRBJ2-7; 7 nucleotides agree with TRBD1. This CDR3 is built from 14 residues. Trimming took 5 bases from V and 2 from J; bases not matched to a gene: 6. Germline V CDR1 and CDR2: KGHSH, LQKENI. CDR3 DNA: TGTGCCAGCTCATCCGGGCAGGGGGCCTACGAGCAGTACTTC. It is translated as CASSSGQGAYEQYF. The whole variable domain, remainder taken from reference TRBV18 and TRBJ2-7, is NAGVMQNPRHLVRRRGQEARLRCSPMKGHSHVYWYRQLPEEGLKFMVYLQKENIIDESGMPKERFSAEFPKEGPSILRIQQVVRGDSAAYFCASSSGQGAYEQYFGPGTRLTVT.

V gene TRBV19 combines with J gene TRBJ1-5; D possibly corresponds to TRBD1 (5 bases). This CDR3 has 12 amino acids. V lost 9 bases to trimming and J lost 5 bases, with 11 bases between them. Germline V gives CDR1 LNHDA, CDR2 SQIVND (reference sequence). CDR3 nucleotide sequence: TGTGCCAGCTCGGACACCCATCAGCCCCAGCATTTT. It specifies CASSDTHQPQHF.

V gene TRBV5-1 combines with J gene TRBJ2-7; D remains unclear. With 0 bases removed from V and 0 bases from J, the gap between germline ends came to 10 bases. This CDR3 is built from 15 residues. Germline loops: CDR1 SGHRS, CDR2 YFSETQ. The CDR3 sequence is CASSLGFSDSYEQYF. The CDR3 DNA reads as TGCGCCAGCAGCTTGGGCTTCTCGGACTCCTACGAGCAGTACTTC.